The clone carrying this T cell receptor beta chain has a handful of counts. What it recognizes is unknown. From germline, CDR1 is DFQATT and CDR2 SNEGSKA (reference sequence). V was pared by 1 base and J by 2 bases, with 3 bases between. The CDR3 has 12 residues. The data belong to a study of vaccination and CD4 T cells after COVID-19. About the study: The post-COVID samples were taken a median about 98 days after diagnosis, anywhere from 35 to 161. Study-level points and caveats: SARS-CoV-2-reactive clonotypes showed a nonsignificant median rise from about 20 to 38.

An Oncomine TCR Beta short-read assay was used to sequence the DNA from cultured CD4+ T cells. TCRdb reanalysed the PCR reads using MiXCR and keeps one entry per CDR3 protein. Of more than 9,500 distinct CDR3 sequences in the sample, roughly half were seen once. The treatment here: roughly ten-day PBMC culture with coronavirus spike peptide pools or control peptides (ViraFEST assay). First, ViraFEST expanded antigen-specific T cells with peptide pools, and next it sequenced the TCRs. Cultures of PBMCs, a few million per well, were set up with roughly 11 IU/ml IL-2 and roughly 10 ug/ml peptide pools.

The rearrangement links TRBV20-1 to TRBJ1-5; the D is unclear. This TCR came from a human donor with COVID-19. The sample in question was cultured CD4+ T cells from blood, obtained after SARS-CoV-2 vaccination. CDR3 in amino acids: CSARAGNQPQHF. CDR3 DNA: TGCAGTGCTAGAGCGGGCAATCAGCCCCAGCATTTT.